One sample yielded the 31 T cell receptor beta chains listed below, sequenced in a study of T cells in Graves' hyperthyroidism and ophthalmopathy. Amplified TCR beta CDR3 regions came from RNA transcripts. The TCR CDR3 first-round RT-PCR relied on the HTBI primer set. Each CDR3 protein is one row after TCRdb ran MiXCR on the multiplex PCR reads. The repertoire holds more than 500,000 distinct CDR3 sequences, with about 16% as singletons. Specimen: blood. These receptors were obtained from a woman younger than 45 with Graves' hyperthyroidism.

The sample holds many counts of this clonotype. The J gene is TRBJ1-5, the V gene TRBV30; D might be TRBD1 (6 bases). Germline CDR1 and CDR2: GTSNPN and SVGIG (reference sequence). CDR3 length: 13 amino acids. V gave up 4 bases and J gave up 0 bases, with 7 bases separating them. The CDR3 DNA reads TGTGCCTGGAACAGGGATAGCAATCAGCCCCAGCATTTT. The encoded protein is CAWNRDSNQPQHF.

CDR3 sequence: CAWSVLSRMNTEAFF. The CDR3 nucleotides read TGTGCCTGGAGTGTACTATCGAGAATGAACACTGAAGCTTTCTTT. The V gene is TRBV30, the J gene TRBJ1-1; D gene ambiguous. Germline V gene sequence: CDR1 GTSNPN, CDR2 SVGIG (reference sequence). The V end was cut by 0 bases, the J end by 0 bases, with 11 bases between. The CDR3 length is 15 residues.

The rearrangement joins TRBV2 to TRBJ2-1; maybe TRBD1 (7 bases). The ends were cut back, 6 bases at V and 6 bases at J, with 15 bases in the middle. The CDR3 has 14 residues. Germline V gene data show CDR1 as SNHLY and CDR2 as FYNNEI. The CDR3 reads CASRRDRGANEQFF. DNA for the CDR3: TGTGCCAGCAGGCGGGACAGAGGAGCCAATGAGCAGTTCTTC.

In its sample, this clonotype was seen a few times. The rearrangement uses TRBV4-1 and TRBJ2-7; TRBD1 matches 8 bases. V was clipped by 2 bases and J by 4 bases; unmatched bases: 7. This CDR3 comprises 15 residues. Germline lookup yields CDR1 MGHRA and CDR2 YSYEKL. CDR3: CASSQPRTGKYEQYF. In DNA form, the CDR3 reads TGCGCCAGCAGCCAACCTAGGACAGGGAAATACGAGCAGTACTTC.

The sample holds many counts of this clonotype. V is TRBV5-6 and J is TRBJ2-3; D unresolved. Between the trimmed V and J ends, which lost 5 bases and 5 bases, there was a span of 15 bases. In germline, CDR1 is SGHDT, CDR2 YYEEEE. The CDR3 runs to 14 residues. In DNA form, the CDR3 reads TGTGCCAGCAGTTCCGGATCACTCGAAGATACGCAGTATTTT. Translated: CASSSGSLEDTQYF.

This clonotype came up a few times. The V gene is TRBV19, the J gene TRBJ2-3; D uncertain. This CDR3 has 13 residues. Germline lookup yields CDR1 LNHDA and CDR2 SQIVND (reference sequence). The V end was cut by 7 bases, the J end by 5 bases, with 13 bases between. CDR3 coding DNA: TGTGCCAGTAACCTGAACGAGGAAGATACGCAGTATTTT. Protein product: CASNLNEEDTQYF.

This clonotype was recorded at least ten times. The chain recombines TRBV30 with TRBJ1-2; D not resolved. The V gene's germline CDR1 is GTSNPN and CDR2 SVGIG (reference sequence). Trimming pared 1 base from V and 7 bases from J, leaving 13 bases between. The CDR3 extends over 13 amino acids. DNA of the CDR3: TGTGCCTGGAGTGCAACCGGACTGAGTGGCTACACCTTC. It encodes CAWSATGLSGYTF.

This chain joins TRBV5-1 and TRBJ2-1; D remains ambiguous. Germline V gene data show CDR1 as SGHRS and CDR2 as YFSETQ. The CDR3 is 16 amino acids. Trimming took 0 bases from V and 0 from J, leaving 10 bases between them. CDR3 in DNA: TGCGCCAGCAGCTTGGCCGCACAGTACTCCTACAATGAGCAGTTCTTC. It specifies CASSLAAQYSYNEQFF.

This clonotype has at least ten counts. The rearrangement uses TRBV28 and TRBJ2-7; possible D gene TRBD2, 5 bases. Germline V gene sequence: CDR1 MDHEN, CDR2 SYDVKM. The CDR3 is made up of 13 amino acids. Trimming stripped 6 bases from V and 1 base from J, with 10 bases between. In DNA form, the CDR3 reads TGTGCCAGCAGCTCCCGGGATTCCTACGAGCAGTACTTC. Translating gives CASSSRDSYEQYF.

This clonotype was detected only a few times. The chain couples TRBV29-1 to TRBJ1-5; weak D call: TRBD1 (5 bases). Trimming removed 8 bases from V and 4 bases from J, with 12 bases in between. Germline V gene data show CDR1 as SQVTM and CDR2 as ANQGSEA. This CDR3 has 12 amino acids. CDR3 nucleotide sequence: TGCAGCATCCGGGACGGAAATCAGCCCCAGCATTTT. Its protein product is CSIRDGNQPQHF.

The CDR3 DNA sequence: TGTGCCAGTAGTATCTGGAGTGATGGCTACACCTTC. Amino acid sequence: CASSIWSDGYTF. This chain connects TRBV19 to TRBJ1-2; D unresolved. This CDR3 comprises 12 residues. V was shortened by 3 bases and J by 6 bases, with 8 bases between the two germline ends. Germline values: CDR1 LNHDA, CDR2 SQIVND (reference sequence).

This clonotype was picked up a small number of times. The chain uses TRBV7-2 and TRBJ2-7, with D unclear. The V and J ends lost 0 bases and 4 bases respectively, with 13 bases between them. Looked up from germline, CDR1 is SGHTA and CDR2 is FQGNSA. CDR3 length: 15 amino acids. DNA for the CDR3: TGTGCCAGCAGCTTAGCCCAGTCCAGAGTTTACGAGCAGTACTTC. Translated: CASSLAQSRVYEQYF. Filled out from reference TRBV7-2 and TRBJ2-7, the complete variable domain reads GAGVSQSPSNKVTEKGKDVELRCDPISGHTALYWYRQSLGQGLEFLIYFQGNSAPDKSGLPSDRFSAERTGGSVSTLTIQRTQQEDSAVYLCASSLAQSRVYEQYFGPGTRLTVT.

The chain has TRBV19 and TRBJ1-3, with D possibly being TRBD1 (6 bases). This CDR3 spans 15 amino acids. Germline assignment: CDR1 LNHDA and CDR2 SQIVND (reference sequence). The V end was cut by 3 bases, the J end by 4 bases, with 13 bases between. The CDR3 region is CASSIPDSRGNTIYF. For the CDR3, the DNA is TGTGCCAGTAGTATCCCGGACAGTAGGGGAAACACCATATATTTT.

At least ten counts were recorded for this clonotype. The J gene is TRBJ2-5, the V gene TRBV12-3 or TRBV12-4, with D possibly being TRBD2 (6 bases). V was cut by 5 bases and J by 4 bases, with 8 bases left in between. The CDR3 sequence is 12 residues long. CDR3 amino acids: CASSPAGETQYF. The DNA of the CDR3 is TGTGCCAGCAGTCCAGCGGGAGAGACCCAGTACTTC.

This clonotype occurred many times. The J gene is TRBJ1-2, the V gene TRBV7-9; D is undetermined. This CDR3 has 13 residues. V lost 5 bases to trimming and J lost 8 bases, with 15 bases between them. The germline CDR1 and CDR2 sequences are SEHNR and FQNEAQ (reference sequence). The CDR3 sequence is CASSGGRGGGYTF. The CDR3 nucleotides read TGTGCCAGCAGCGGAGGACGGGGTGGAGGCTACACCTTC.

This chain connects TRBV20-1 to TRBJ2-1; TRBD2 agrees at 10 bases. Germline lookup yields CDR1 DFQATT and CDR2 SNEGSKA (reference sequence). The ends lost 0 bases at V and 8 bases at J; junction bases unmatched: 7. CDR3 length equals 15 residues. The CDR3 nucleotides read TGCAGTGCTAGAGATCCGGGTCTAGCGGGAGATGAGCAGTTCTTC. Residues: CSARDPGLAGDEQFF.

In the case of this clonotype: A much larger clonotype is one base distant, so this may be a read error. This sequence joins TRBV7-3 and TRBJ2-1; D possibly corresponds to TRBD2 (6 bases). The J call is uncertain, as TRBJ2-7 better fits the DNA end. Germline V gene sequence: CDR1 SGHTA, CDR2 FQGTGA. This CDR3 has 14 amino acids. CDR3 sequence reads: CASSFEGGYNEQYF. DNA of the CDR3: TGTGCCAGCAGCTTCGAGGGAGGTTACAATGAGCAGTACTTC.

This clonotype was observed at least ten times. The CDR3, as DNA: TGTGCCGGGGGCCTGGGGGATCAGCCCCAGCATTTT. Its translation: CAGGLGDQPQHF. This chain uses TRBV2 with TRBJ1-5, with a possible D match to TRBD1 (6 bases). CDR3 length: 12 residues. V lost 11 bases, J lost 5 bases, and 13 bases lay in between. Germline CDR1 and CDR2: SNHLY and FYNNEI.

The chain employs TRBV25-1 and TRBJ1-2; weak D call: TRBD1 (5 bases). Germline V gene sequence: CDR1 MGHDK, CDR2 SYGVNS. The CDR3 extends over 14 amino acids. The ends were cut back, 0 bases at V and 4 bases at J, with 9 bases in the middle. This chain's CDR3 is CASSEYGGTYGYTF. The CDR3, as DNA: TGTGCCAGCAGTGAATATGGAGGGACCTATGGCTACACCTTC.

This clonotype was detected ten times or more. The gene calls are TRBV20-1 and TRBJ2-5; unclear D gene. The CDR3 consists of 13 residues. Germline-derived CDR1 and CDR2 are DFQATT and SNEGSKA (reference sequence). V was pared by 0 bases and J by 5 bases, with 10 bases between. For the CDR3, the DNA is TGCAGTGCTAGAGATCCCGGGTCGGAGACCCAGTACTTC. Its protein is CSARDPGSETQYF.

This clonotype came up a few times. The chain carries TRBV4-2 and TRBJ1-2; 7 bases are a match to TRBD1. The CDR3 spans 15 residues. CDR1 LGHNA and CDR2 YNFKEQ come from the germline V gene. The ends lost 4 bases at V and 2 bases at J; junction bases unmatched: 7. CDR3 residues: CASSRYHRGNYGYTF. The CDR3 DNA sequence: TGTGCCAGCAGCCGGTACCACAGGGGAAACTATGGCTACACCTTC.

This clonotype was seen at least ten times. The chain has TRBV9 and TRBJ2-7; D remains unclear. The CDR3 sequence is 13 residues long. CDR1 is SGDLS, CDR2 YYNGEE, per germline. The V end was cut by 0 bases, the J end by 6 bases, with 10 bases between. CDR3 loop: CASSVVEVGEQYF. The CDR3 nucleotides read TGTGCCAGCAGCGTAGTAGAGGTGGGCGAGCAGTACTTC.

Only a few counts were recorded for this clonotype. CDR3 region: CASSPSGTSGYEQYF. CDR3 DNA sequence: TGTGCCAGCAGCCCCTCCGGGACTAGCGGCTACGAGCAGTACTTC. V usage is TRBV28 and J usage is TRBJ2-7; 11 bases match TRBD2. The junction had 7 bases not matched to a gene; V was cut back by 6 bases and J by 3 bases. CDR1 MDHEN and CDR2 SYDVKM come from the germline V gene. CDR3 size: 15 residues.

Many counts were recorded for this clonotype. V gene TRBV12-3 or TRBV12-4 combines with J gene TRBJ2-7; 9 bases map to TRBD1. The CDR3 loop spans 14 amino acids. The ends lost 5 bases at V and 1 base at J; junction bases unmatched: 3. DNA for the CDR3: TGTGCCAGCAGTAACGACAGGGGGTCCTACGAGCAGTACTTC. It is translated as CASSNDRGSYEQYF.

Ten or more counts support this clonotype. The genes are TRBV6-1 and TRBJ1-1; 9 bases agree with TRBD1. With 5 bases clipped from V and 1 base from J, the junction kept 14 bases outside the gene matches. Germline V gene data show CDR1 as MNHNS and CDR2 as SASEGT. This CDR3 has 18 amino acids. The CDR3: CASSYGTGRGVANTEAFF. The CDR3 coding sequence is TGTGCCAGCAGTTATGGGACAGGGAGGGGAGTAGCGAACACTGAAGCTTTCTTT.

This chain uses TRBV11-3 with TRBJ2-4; D not certain. This CDR3 comprises 11 residues. The germline CDR1 and CDR2 sequences are SGHNT and YENEEA. The ends were cut back, 2 bases at V and 7 bases at J, with 3 bases in the middle. The CDR3 DNA reads as TGTGCCAGCAGCTTAACGAACATTCAGTACTTC. The encoded protein is CASSLTNIQYF.

The V call is TRBV6-1, the J call TRBJ1-4; D is undetermined. Germline CDR1 is MNHNS and CDR2 is SASEGT. V was shortened by 3 bases and J by 6 bases, with 11 bases between the two germline ends. The CDR3 covers 14 residues. The CDR3 spells CASSDPTKDEKLFF. DNA for the CDR3: TGTGCCAGCAGTGACCCTACCAAGGATGAAAAACTGTTTTTT.

This clonotype was observed at least ten times. The CDR3 coding sequence is TGTGCCAGCAGTCCCCGGGGCGGCTACGTCGAGCAGTACTTC. Its translation is CASSPRGGYVEQYF. The gene calls are TRBV28 and TRBJ2-7; either TRBD1 or TRBD2 may supply D (5 bases each). The CDR3 has 14 residues. CDR1 and CDR2 (germline): MDHEN, SYDVKM. V lost 5 bases, J lost 6 bases, and 17 bases lay in between. The whole variable domain, remainder taken from reference TRBV28 and TRBJ2-7, is DVKVTQSSRYLVKRTGEKVFLECVQDMDHENMFWYRQDPGLGLRLIYFSYDVKMKEKGDIPEGYSVSREKKERFSLILESASTNQTSMYLCASSPRGGYVEQYFGPGTRLTVT.

The V gene is TRBV11-3, the J gene TRBJ1-5, with a tentative D call TRBD1 (6 bases). The CDR3 runs 14 residues. Looked up from germline, CDR1 is SGHNT and CDR2 is YENEEA. The V end lost 6 bases, the J end lost 5 bases, and 14 bases lay between the germline ends. The CDR3 here is CASRHNRVHQPQHF. For the CDR3, the DNA is TGTGCCAGCAGACATAACAGGGTTCATCAGCCCCAGCATTTT. Full variable domain (remainder filled in from reference TRBV11-3 and TRBJ1-5): EAGVVQSPRYKIIEKKQPVAFWCNPISGHNTLYWYLQNLGQGPELLIRYENEEAVDDSQLPKDRFSAERLKGVDSTLKIQPAELGDSAVYLCASRHNRVHQPQHFGDGTRLSIL.

This clonotype has a count of ten or more. This chain connects TRBV11-2 to TRBJ2-5; 9 bases line up with TRBD1. The trim removed 3 bases at V and 5 bases at J, leaving 10 bases unmatched. The germline V gene encodes CDR1 SGHAT and CDR2 FQNNGV. The CDR3 totals 16 residues. This CDR3 is CASSFSRDRARETQYF. For the CDR3, the DNA is TGTGCCAGCAGCTTCTCCCGGGACAGGGCGCGGGAGACCCAGTACTTC.

This clonotype has only one observation. A much larger clone differs from this one at a single base, so this may be a read error. CDR3: CASSLDRGLMDTEAFF. The CDR3 DNA reads as TGCGCCAGCAGCTTGGATAGGGGGCTGATGGACACTGAAGCTTTCTTT. J is TRBJ1-1 and V is TRBV5-1, with 7 bases matching TRBD1. The germline V gene has CDR1 SGHRS and CDR2 YFSETQ. J was trimmed by 3 bases and V by 0 bases; bases with no gene match: 8. This CDR3 has 16 amino acids.